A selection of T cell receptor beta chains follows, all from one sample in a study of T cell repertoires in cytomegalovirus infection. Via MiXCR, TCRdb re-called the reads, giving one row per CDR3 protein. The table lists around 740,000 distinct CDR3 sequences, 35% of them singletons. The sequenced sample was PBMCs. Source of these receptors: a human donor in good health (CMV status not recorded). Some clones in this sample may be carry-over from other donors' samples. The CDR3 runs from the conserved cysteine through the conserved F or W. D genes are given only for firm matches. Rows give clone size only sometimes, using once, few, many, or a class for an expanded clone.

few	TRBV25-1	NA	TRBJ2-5	TGTGCCAGCAGTGAGGCTACCCTAGGATTTACCCACCAAGAGACCCAGTACTTC	CASSEATLGFTHQETQYF
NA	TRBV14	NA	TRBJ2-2	TGTGCCAGCAGAACGAACACCGGGGAGCTGTTTTTT	CASRTNTGELFF
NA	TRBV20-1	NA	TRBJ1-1	TGCAGTGCTACTCACATCACTGAAGCTTTCTTT	CSATHITEAFF
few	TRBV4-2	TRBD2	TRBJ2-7	TGTGCCAGCAGCGACCCAAGCGGGAGGTTCTACGAGCAGTACTTC	CASSDPSGRFYEQYF
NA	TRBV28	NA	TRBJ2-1	TGTGCCAGTCTAGGTCCCGGGAAGGGAAATGAGCAGTTCTTC	CASLGPGKGNEQFF
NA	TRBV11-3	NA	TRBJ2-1	TGTGCCAGCACCCCCGGGACGGACGCCTACAATGAGCAGTTCTTC	CASTPGTDAYNEQFF
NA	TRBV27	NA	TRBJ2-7	TGTGCCAGCGCCCCAGGTGGGGAATATTACGAGCAGTACTTC	CASAPGGEYYEQYF
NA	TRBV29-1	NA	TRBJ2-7	TGCAGCACCAGGTCGGACTCCTACGAGCAGTACTTC	CSTRSDSYEQYF
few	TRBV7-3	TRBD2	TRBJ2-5	TGTGCCAGCAGCTTAACTAGCGGGCCCGGAGAGACCCAGTACTTC	CASSLTSGPGETQYF
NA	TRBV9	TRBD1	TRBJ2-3	TGTGCCAGCTCACACCGGCCACCGGGACAGGGGGCCAGCACAGATACGCAGTATTTT	CASSHRPPGQGASTDTQYF
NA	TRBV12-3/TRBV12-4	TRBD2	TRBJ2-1	TGTGCCAGCAGTTCCCTGACTAGCGGGATGGATGAGCAGTTCTTC	CASSSLTSGMDEQFF
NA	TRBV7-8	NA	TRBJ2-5	TGTGCCAGCAGCTTAGTCCGTCTGGGTCTTTGGGAGACCCAGTACTTC	CASSLVRLGLWETQYF
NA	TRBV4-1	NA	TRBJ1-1	TGCGCCAGCAGCCAAGAAGAGGCCCACTCAGCTTTCTTT	CASSQEEAHSAFF
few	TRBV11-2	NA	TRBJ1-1	TGTGCCAGCAGCACCACAGCAAACCCATGGAACACTGAAGCTTTCTTT	CASSTTANPWNTEAFF
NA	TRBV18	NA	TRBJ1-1	TGTGCCAGCTCACCAATACGGGACGGCACTGAAGCTTTCTTT	CASSPIRDGTEAFF
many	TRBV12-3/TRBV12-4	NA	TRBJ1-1	TGTGCCAGCAGTTTCTTGGACACTGAAGCTTTCTTT	CASSFLDTEAFF
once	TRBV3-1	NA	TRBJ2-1	TGTGCCAGCAGCCACGACAGTTCATACAATGAGCAGTTCTTC	CASSHDSSYNEQFF
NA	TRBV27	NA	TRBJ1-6	TGTGCCAGCACCCGGGACCCCAATAATTCACCCCTCCACTTT	CASTRDPNNSPLHF
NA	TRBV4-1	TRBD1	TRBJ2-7	TGCGCCAGCAGCCTTAAACAACCGGGACAGGGCACCTACGAGCAGTACTTC	CASSLKQPGQGTYEQYF
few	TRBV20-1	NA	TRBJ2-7	TGCAGTTCCACCGATCGGGGGGCGACCTACGAGCAGTACTTC	CSSTDRGATYEQYF
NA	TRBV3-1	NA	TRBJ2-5	TGTGCCAGCAGCCAAGAGGGGGCCAAAGAGACCCAGTACTTC	CASSQEGAKETQYF
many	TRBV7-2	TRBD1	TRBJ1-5	TGTGCCAGCAGCTCACGCACAGGGGGTTCGTCTCAGCCCCAGCATTTT	CASSSRTGGSSQPQHF
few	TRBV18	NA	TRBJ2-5	TGTGCCAGCTCACCAAGGACTGACTCTGGGGGGACCCAGTACTTC	CASSPRTDSGGTQYF
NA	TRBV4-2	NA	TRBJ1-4	TGTGCCAGCAGCCGTTCAGGGGTACTCGGTGAAAAACTGTTTTTT	CASSRSGVLGEKLFF